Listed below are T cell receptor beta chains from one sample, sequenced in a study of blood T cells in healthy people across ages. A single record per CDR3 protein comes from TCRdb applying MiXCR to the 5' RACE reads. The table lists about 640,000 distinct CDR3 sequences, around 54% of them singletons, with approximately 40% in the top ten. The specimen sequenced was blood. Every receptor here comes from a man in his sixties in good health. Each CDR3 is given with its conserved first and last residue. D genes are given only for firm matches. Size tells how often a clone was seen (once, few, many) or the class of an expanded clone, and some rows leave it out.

CASSQELAGANSYNEQFF | TGTGCCAGCAGCCAAGAGCTAGCGGGGGCTAACTCCTACAATGAGCAGTTCTTC | 18 | NA | TRBJ2-1 | TRBV3-1 | TRBD2
CASSQGTGTGSAYGYTF | TGTGCCAGCAGCCAAGGAACCGGGACAGGGTCCGCCTATGGCTACACCTTC | 17 | NA | TRBJ1-2 | TRBV4-2 | TRBD1
CASSPVLSDTGTQGYTF | TGTGCCAGCAGCCCCGTCCTATCTGACACAGGGACCCAGGGCTACACCTTC | 17 | few | TRBJ1-2 | TRBV7-6 | NA
CASSAQGGYGYTF | TGTGCCAGCAGTGCTCAGGGGGGCTATGGCTACACCTTC | 13 | many | TRBJ1-2 | TRBV2 | TRBD1
CASSELDSYEQYF | TGTGCCAGCAGTGAACTTGATTCCTACGAGCAGTACTTC | 13 | NA | TRBJ2-7 | TRBV6-1 | NA
CASSPTSSDTQYF | TGTGCCAGCTCACCGACATCCTCCGATACGCAGTATTTT | 13 | NA | TRBJ2-3 | TRBV18 | NA
CSARRDMNTEAFF | TGCAGTGCGCGGAGGGACATGAACACTGAAGCTTTCTTT | 13 | NA | TRBJ1-1 | TRBV20-1 | NA
CASSSIADLYEQYF | TGTGCCAGCAGCTCTATAGCGGACCTCTACGAGCAGTACTTC | 14 | few | TRBJ2-7 | TRBV6-6 | NA
CSVEVAAYNEQYF | TGCAGCGTTGAGGTAGCGGCTTACAATGAGCAGTACTTC | 13 | NA | TRBJ2-7 | TRBV29-1 | NA
CASSSGLAGNTGELFF | TGTGCCAGCAGCTCGGGACTAGCGGGGAACACCGGGGAGCTGTTTTTT | 16 | NA | TRBJ2-2 | TRBV9 | TRBD2
CASSAPPKTEQYF | TGTGCCAGCAGTGCCCCTCCTAAGACCGAGCAGTACTTC | 13 | NA | TRBJ2-7 | TRBV9 | NA
CASSSQWDRGETQYF | TGTGCCAGCAGCTCCCAGTGGGACAGGGGAGAGACCCAGTACTTC | 15 | few | TRBJ2-5 | TRBV11-2 | TRBD1
CASNLDGQGHSGANVLTF | TGTGCCAGCAACTTAGATGGGCAGGGCCACTCTGGGGCCAACGTCCTGACTTTC | 18 | NA | TRBJ2-6 | TRBV7-9 | NA
CASRGGSNSQYF | TGTGCCAGCAGGGGAGGATCTAACAGTCAGTACTTC | 12 | NA | TRBJ2-7 | TRBV6-6 | NA
CASSLDYGTPGETQYF | TGTGCCAGCAGCCTCGACTACGGGACGCCTGGAGAGACCCAGTACTTC | 16 | few | TRBJ2-5 | TRBV7-9 | NA
CASSPMEGKGSPLHF | TGCGCCAGCAGCCCCATGGAGGGGAAGGGTTCACCCCTCCACTTT | 15 | few | TRBJ1-6 | TRBV5-1 | NA
CASSLGLGNTGELFF | TGTGCCAGCAGTTTAGGTCTGGGTAACACCGGGGAGCTGTTTTTT | 15 | NA | TRBJ2-2 | TRBV12-3/TRBV12-4 | NA
CASSWGTGNTEAFF | TGCGCCAGCAGCTGGGGGACAGGGAACACTGAAGCTTTCTTT | 14 | once | TRBJ1-1 | TRBV5-1 | TRBD1
CSVPVQGRGWETQYF | TGCAGCGTTCCTGTGCAGGGCAGGGGCTGGGAGACCCAGTACTTC | 15 | NA | TRBJ2-5 | TRBV29-1 | NA
CASSQDRQPQETQYF | TGTGCCAGCAGCCAAGATCGGCAGCCTCAAGAGACCCAGTACTTC | 15 | NA | TRBJ2-5 | TRBV4-2 | NA
CSATPGGGYTF | TGCAGTGCTACCCCCGGCGGTGGCTACACCTTC | 11 | NA | TRBJ1-2 | TRBV20-1 | NA
CASSSLTETQYF | TGTGCCAGCAGCTCCCTTACCGAGACCCAGTACTTC | 12 | NA | TRBJ2-5 | TRBV7-9 | NA
CASSAAASTQYF | TGTGCCAGCTCGGCGGCGGCGAGTACGCAGTATTTT | 12 | NA | TRBJ2-3 | TRBV19 | NA
CASGLGPQGSGANVLTF | TGTGCTAGTGGTTTGGGTCCACAGGGTTCTGGGGCCAACGTCCTGACTTTC | 17 | NA | TRBJ2-6 | TRBV12-5 | NA
CASSQDGTFSWDIQYF | TGTGCCAGCAGCCAAGATGGTACTTTCTCTTGGGACATTCAGTACTTC | 16 | NA | TRBJ2-4 | TRBV3-1 | NA
CASSLGTGKWSYEQYF | TGCGCCAGCAGCTTGGGAACAGGGAAATGGTCCTACGAGCAGTACTTC | 16 | once | TRBJ2-7 | TRBV5-1 | NA
CSAPPTGMLDYGYTF | TGCAGTGCCCCCCCGACAGGGATGTTGGACTATGGCTACACCTTC | 15 | once | TRBJ1-2 | TRBV20-1 | TRBD1
CASRPPGGGRYF | TGTGCCAGCAGGCCTCCCGGGGGAGGAAGGTACTTC | 12 | NA | TRBJ2-5 | TRBV12-3/TRBV12-4 | NA
CASSLVAEETQYF | TGTGCCAGCAGCTTGGTGGCAGAAGAGACCCAGTACTTC | 13 | many | TRBJ2-5 | TRBV5-6 | NA
CSAPPWRGPKNIQYF | TGCAGTGCCCCCCCCTGGCGGGGGCCCAAAAACATTCAGTACTTC | 15 | NA | TRBJ2-4 | TRBV20-1 | NA
CASSFGGGEKTQYF | TGCGCCAGCAGCTTCGGGGGAGGCGAAAAGACCCAGTACTTC | 14 | NA | TRBJ2-5 | TRBV5-1 | NA
CACSLGLAGPRSYNEQFF | TGTGCCTGCAGTTTAGGACTAGCGGGGCCCCGATCCTACAATGAGCAGTTCTTC | 18 | NA | TRBJ2-1 | TRBV12-3/TRBV12-4 | TRBD2
CASRLNRNTEAFF | TGTGCCAGCCGTCTTAACAGAAACACTGAAGCTTTCTTT | 13 | NA | TRBJ1-1 | TRBV11-2 | NA
CATGSETADTQYF | TGTGCCACCGGCAGCGAAACGGCAGATACGCAGTATTTT | 13 | few | TRBJ2-3 | TRBV24-1 | NA
CASRFSRSATGELFF | TGTGCCAGCAGGTTCTCTAGGTCGGCCACCGGGGAGCTGTTTTTT | 15 | NA | TRBJ2-2 | TRBV11-2 | NA
CASSFDSGGEQYF | TGTGCCAGCAGCTTCGACAGTGGGGGAGAGCAGTACTTC | 13 | NA | TRBJ2-7 | TRBV5-5 | NA
CSASDRGWEQYF | TGCAGTGCTTCGGACAGGGGGTGGGAGCAGTACTTC | 12 | few | TRBJ2-4 | TRBV20-1 | TRBD1
CASSHRLAGGPRLRDTQYF | TGTGCCAGCAGCCATCGACTAGCGGGGGGTCCGCGTCTTAGGGATACGCAGTATTTT | 19 | NA | TRBJ2-3 | TRBV3-1 | TRBD2
CSAREGQPNTEAFF | TGCAGTGCTAGAGAAGGACAGCCGAACACTGAAGCTTTCTTT | 14 | NA | TRBJ1-1 | TRBV20-1 | NA
CASRTGDGSYEQYF | TGTGCCAGCAGGACAGGGGACGGTTCCTACGAGCAGTACTTC | 14 | few | TRBJ2-7 | TRBV28 | TRBD1
CASSQGPGLEETQYF | TGTGCCAGCAGCCAAGGGCCGGGACTGGAAGAGACCCAGTACTTC | 15 | NA | TRBJ2-5 | TRBV4-2 | NA
CASSLPRPVQETQYF | TGTGCCAGCAGTTTACCCCGACCGGTACAAGAGACCCAGTACTTC | 15 | NA | TRBJ2-5 | TRBV27 | NA
CASSTRLAGGQGEQFF | TGTGCCAGCAGCACGAGACTAGCGGGGGGGCAGGGTGAGCAGTTCTTC | 16 | few | TRBJ2-1 | TRBV7-2 | TRBD2
CASDTGGGVGSYNEQFF | TGTGCCAGCGATACAGGGGGCGGAGTAGGGTCCTACAATGAGCAGTTCTTC | 17 | once | TRBJ2-1 | TRBV28 | TRBD1
CASSLGSSPDTQYF | TGCGCCAGCAGCTTGGGTAGTTCCCCAGATACGCAGTATTTT | 14 | NA | TRBJ2-3 | TRBV5-1 | NA
CASRSEGNEQFF | TGTGCCAGCAGGTCCGAGGGGAATGAGCAGTTCTTC | 12 | NA | TRBJ2-1 | TRBV7-2 | NA
CSARLAGVVETQYF | TGCAGTGCTAGATTAGCGGGGGTTGTGGAGACCCAGTACTTC | 14 | NA | TRBJ2-5 | TRBV20-1 | TRBD2
CASKAGVARETQYF | TGTGCCAGCAAGGCAGGGGTCGCAAGGGAGACCCAGTACTTC | 14 | NA | TRBJ2-5 | TRBV6-2/TRBV6-3 | NA
CASSPVAGVPYEQYF | TGTGCCAGCAGTCCCGTAGCGGGGGTCCCCTACGAGCAGTACTTC | 15 | NA | TRBJ2-7 | TRBV3-1 | TRBD2